A single sample gave rise to the 9 T cell receptor beta chains below, sequenced in a study of blood T cells in healthy people across ages. A second 7 to 11 cycle PCR used barcoded and J-beta primers. Each CDR3 protein gets one entry after TCRdb re-called the 5' RACE reads with MiXCR. The table records under 750,000 distinct CDR3 sequences, about 45% of them present only once. The sample was blood. All receptors come from a man older than 75 in good health.

Note on this clonotype: One end of the junction is discordant with germline, which a read error may explain. V gene TRBV7-2 combines with J gene TRBJ1-1; 8 bases align to TRBD1. Germline CDR1 and CDR2: SGHTA and FQGNSA. The CDR3 contains 14 residues. The CDR3 loop is CASSFGTGYTGAFF. Here the CDR3 DNA reads TGTGCCAGCAGCTTCGGGACAGGATACACTGGAGCTTTCTTT.

V gene TRBV5-1 combines with J gene TRBJ2-1; D tentatively reads TRBD1 or TRBD2 (6 bases each). The V gene lost 4 bases and the J gene lost 5 bases, with 13 bases spanning the gap. The CDR3 is made up of 14 amino acids. CDR1 SGHRS and CDR2 YFSETQ come from the germline V gene. The CDR3 spells CASSGGTTHNEQFF. As DNA, the CDR3 is TGCGCCAGCAGCGGCGGGACAACCCACAATGAGCAGTTCTTC.

The chain is built from TRBV3-1 and TRBJ1-4, with D uncertain. Germline V gene data show CDR1 as LGHDT and CDR2 as YNNKEL (reference sequence). Trimming cost V 3 bases and J 5 bases, with 10 bases left between them. The CDR3 runs to 14 residues. The CDR3 coding sequence is TGTGCCAGCAGCCACGATCGCCGAAATGAAAAACTGTTTTTT. It specifies CASSHDRRNEKLFF.

This clonotype was counted once. The DNA of the CDR3 is TGTGCCAGCAGAGACAGGGCGAAAAATGAGCAGTTCTTC. Its protein is CASRDRAKNEQFF. The chain links TRBV2 to TRBJ2-1; TRBD1 matches at 7 bases. The J segment lost 7 bases and the V segment lost 6 bases, leaving 6 bases of the junction unmatched. In germline, CDR1 is SNHLY, CDR2 FYNNEI. The CDR3 spans 13 residues.

This clonotype was counted between two and nine times. J is TRBJ2-3 and V is TRBV7-2, with 12 bases matching TRBD2. The V segment lost 2 bases and the J segment 0 bases; nucleotides outside the gene matches: 6. The germline V gene has CDR1 SGHTA and CDR2 FQGNSA. The CDR3 length is 18 residues. The CDR3 sequence: CASSLRLAGGPSTDTQYF. In DNA, the CDR3 is TGTGCCAGCAGCTTAAGGCTAGCGGGAGGGCCGAGCACAGATACGCAGTATTTT.

This chain uses TRBV7-2 with TRBJ2-1; TRBD2 agrees at 12 bases. The germline V gene encodes CDR1 SGHTA and CDR2 FQGNSA. The CDR3 has 17 residues. Trimming cost V 1 base and J 10 bases; bases outside gene matches: 11. CDR3 amino acids: CASSLGLLAGGQGEQFF. In DNA, the CDR3 is TGTGCCAGCAGCTTAGGCCTACTAGCGGGGGGCCAGGGGGAGCAGTTCTTC.

The V and J genes are TRBV6-1 and TRBJ2-5; TRBD1 aligns across 9 bases. There are 15 residues in the CDR3. Trimming cost V 5 bases and J 4 bases; bases outside gene matches: 8. Germline CDR1 reads MNHNS; CDR2 reads SASEGT. The CDR3 DNA reads TGTGCCAGCAGTACGGAAAGGACAGGGGCAGAGACCCAGTACTTC. As protein: CASSTERTGAETQYF.

This clonotype was recorded a few times. The gene calls are TRBV7-2 and TRBJ2-3; D uncertain. V was cut by 1 base and J by 4 bases, with 6 bases left in between. The CDR3 is 13 amino acids. CDR1 SGHTA and CDR2 FQGNSA come from the germline V gene. CDR3 protein: CASSLVRADTQYF. The CDR3 DNA is TGTGCCAGCAGCTTAGTTCGCGCAGATACGCAGTATTTT.

The gene calls are TRBV4-3 and TRBJ2-1; 9 nucleotides align to TRBD2. CDR1 LGHNA and CDR2 YSLEER come from the germline V gene. The CDR3 consists of 15 residues. After removal of 0 bases from V and 3 bases from J, the junction contained 0 bases not matched to a gene. The CDR3 bases are TGCGCCAGCAGCCAAGAGCGGGGGGGCTACAATGAGCAGTTCTTC. As protein: CASSQERGGYNEQFF.